These 15 T cell receptor beta chains were all obtained from the same sample, sequenced in a study of blood T cell repertoires in COVID-19. The protocol was immunoSEQ multiplex PCR, while the TCRdb copy is restricted to in-frame clones and leaves out a portion. The data hold 120,000 to 150,000 clones, with roughly 84% observed a single time. Sequencing used peripheral blood. These receptors were taken from an older woman with acute or convalescent COVID-19.

This chain connects TRBV30 to TRBJ2-3; a possible D gene is TRBD2 (5 bases). CDR1 and CDR2 from the germline V gene are GTSNPN and SVGIG (reference sequence). The CDR3 runs 12 residues. V shed 1 base and J shed 6 bases, with 8 bases lying between them. The CDR3 nucleotides read TGTGCCTGGAGTGGAGGGCGGGATACGCAGTATTTT. It translates to CAWSGGRDTQYF.

The V gene is TRBV4-1, the J gene TRBJ2-4, with D tentatively TRBD2 (6 bases). Trimming cost V 0 bases and J 1 base, with 16 bases left between them. This CDR3 has 18 amino acids. Germline CDR1 and CDR2: MGHRA and YSYEKL. The CDR3: CASSQDQVGTGAKNIQYF. The CDR3 nucleotides read TGCGCCAGCAGCCAAGATCAGGTCGGGACTGGCGCCAAAAACATTCAGTACTTC.

The gene calls are TRBV5-6 and TRBJ1-5; 7 positions agree with TRBD1. The junction had 2 bases not matched to a gene; V was cut back by 3 bases and J by 5 bases. The CDR3 spans 13 residues. CDR1 is SGHDT, CDR2 YYEEEE, per germline. CDR3 nucleotide sequence: TGTGCCAGCAGCTATACAGGGGATCAGCCCCAGCATTTT. This translates into CASSYTGDQPQHF. The full variable domain, with the rest looked up from reference TRBV5-6 and TRBJ1-5, is DAGVTQSPTHLIKTRGQQVTLRCSPKSGHDTVSWYQQALGQGPQFIFQYYEEEERQRGNFPDRFSGHQFPNYSSELNVNALLLGDSALYLCASSYTGDQPQHFGDGTRLSIL.

The chain couples TRBV12-3 or TRBV12-4 to TRBJ2-1; no reliable D call. The CDR3 length is 11 residues. Deletions cut 2 bases from V and 12 bases from J, with 8 bases between. CDR3 coding DNA: TGTGCCAGCAGTTTACTTGACTGGCAGTTCTTC. It specifies CASSLLDWQFF.

The rearrangement joins TRBV27 to TRBJ1-5; maybe TRBD1 (5 bases). V lost 6 bases, J lost 2 bases, and 14 bases lay in between. In germline, CDR1 is MNHEY, CDR2 SMNVEV (reference sequence). This CDR3 comprises 15 residues. This CDR3 reads CASSEGASGNQPQHF. CDR3 coding DNA: TGTGCCAGCAGCGAAGGGGCCAGCGGCAATCAGCCCCAGCATTTT.

This clone was found once. The rearrangement uses TRBV19 and TRBJ2-7, with D possibly TRBD2 on 6 matching bases. Germline V lookup: CDR1 LNHDA, CDR2 SQIVND (reference sequence). This CDR3 region has 15 residues. V lost 1 base and J 0 bases, leaving 10 bases between the germline ends. In DNA, the CDR3 is TGTGCCAGTAGTATAGTAGGGAGGAGCTCCTACGAGCAGTACTTC. This sequence encodes CASSIVGRSSYEQYF.

V usage is TRBV5-4 and J usage is TRBJ1-1; maybe TRBD1 (6 bases). There are 14 residues in the CDR3. V was clipped by 6 bases and J by 5 bases, with 17 bases between them. From germline, CDR1 is SGHNT and CDR2 YYREEE (reference sequence). The CDR3 spells CASKQGLGLTEAFF. CDR3 sequence (DNA): TGTGCCAGCAAACAGGGTCTAGGGTTAACTGAAGCTTTCTTT. Based on the CDR3 plus reference TRBV5-4 and TRBJ1-1, the full variable domain is ETGVTQSPTHLIKTRGQQVTLRCSSQSGHNTVSWYQQALGQGPQFIFQYYREEENGRGNFPPRFSGLQFPNYSSELNVNALELDDSALYLCASKQGLGLTEAFFGQGTRLTVV.

The genes are TRBV18 and TRBJ2-3; D not certain. The CDR3 loop spans 16 amino acids. V gave up 2 bases and J gave up 0 bases, with 12 bases separating them. CDR1 is KGHSH, CDR2 LQKENI, per germline. The CDR3 nucleotides are TGTGCCAGCTCACCATTTTCCCCCTCTAGCACAGATACGCAGTATTTT. Its translation: CASSPFSPSSTDTQYF.

The chain employs TRBV4-2 and TRBJ2-2, with TRBD2 identical over 7 bases. Germline CDR1 and CDR2: LGHNA and YNFKEQ. The CDR3 runs to 18 residues. V lost 1 base and J lost 4; bases outside the gene matches: 12. As DNA, the CDR3 is TGTGCCAGCAGCCAAGGGGCTAGCGGAGCCGGGGGCACCGGGGAGCTGTTTTTT. This sequence encodes CASSQGASGAGGTGELFF.

The V call is TRBV6-5, the J call TRBJ2-7; D may be TRBD1 (6 bases). This CDR3 comprises 14 residues. CDR1 MNHEY and CDR2 SVGAGI come from the germline V gene. Trimming removed 5 bases from V and 1 base from J, with 12 bases in between. CDR3 protein: CASSRDQGSYEQYF. The CDR3 DNA reads TGTGCCAGCAGTCGAGATCAGGGGTCCTACGAGCAGTACTTC.

J is TRBJ2-3 and V is TRBV30; TRBD2 might be the D (7 bases). The CDR3 spans 19 residues. Trimming took off 3 bases at V and 1 base at J, with 26 bases between the two ends. Germline V lookup: CDR1 GTSNPN, CDR2 SVGIG (reference sequence). The CDR3: CAWRVPTGGGGFGTDTQYF. The DNA of the CDR3 is TGTGCCTGGAGGGTCCCGACCGGCGGGGGCGGTTTCGGCACAGATACGCAGTATTTT. Filled out from reference TRBV30 and TRBJ2-3, the complete variable domain reads SQTIHQWPATLVQPVGSPLSLECTVEGTSNPNLYWYRQAAGRGLQLLFYSVGIGQISSEVPQNLSASRPQDRQFILSSKKLLLSDSGFYLCAWRVPTGGGGFGTDTQYFGPGTRLTVL.

This rearrangement joins TRBV6-6 to TRBJ1-4, with D maybe TRBD1 (5 bases). The germline V and J ends were trimmed by 2 bases and 4 bases, with 11 bases remaining between them. The CDR3 totals 15 residues. Germline CDR1 is MNHNY and CDR2 is SVGAGI (reference sequence). The CDR3, as DNA: TGTGCCAGCAGTTACGGCCGGGGACTTAATGAAAAACTGTTTTTT. Its translation is CASSYGRGLNEKLFF.

The chain is built from TRBV5-6 and TRBJ1-1; no clear D gene. The CDR3 extends over 13 amino acids. The germline CDR1 and CDR2 sequences are SGHDT and YYEEEE. Trimming took off 8 bases at V and 5 bases at J, with 16 bases between the two ends. The CDR3 bases are TGTGCCAGTGCCCTGGCCCCGAGGACTGAAGCTTTCTTT. It specifies CASALAPRTEAFF. Drawing the rest from reference TRBV5-6 and TRBJ1-1, the complete variable domain is DAGVTQSPTHLIKTRGQQVTLRCSPKSGHDTVSWYQQALGQGPQFIFQYYEEEERQRGNFPDRFSGHQFPNYSSELNVNALLLGDSALYLCASALAPRTEAFFGQGTRLTVV.

V is TRBV10-3 and J is TRBJ2-3; a weak D match, TRBD2 (5 bases). CDR1 is ENHRY and CDR2 is SYGVKD in the germline V gene. Deletions cut 4 bases from V and 2 bases from J, with 13 bases between. The CDR3 contains 15 residues. The CDR3 DNA reads TGTGCCATCAGTGGGCTAGCAACCCCCACAGATACGCAGTATTTT. Encoded protein: CAISGLATPTDTQYF.

The V call is TRBV28, the J call TRBJ2-1; a possible D gene is TRBD1 (5 bases). The CDR3 contains 17 residues. CDR1 and CDR2 (germline): MDHEN, SYDVKM. Trimming shortened V by 4 bases and J by 0 bases, and 16 bases separated the two germline ends. CDR3 sequence: CASSSPEGATSYNEQFF. The CDR3 bases are TGTGCCAGCAGTTCCCCCGAAGGGGCTACCTCCTACAATGAGCAGTTCTTC.